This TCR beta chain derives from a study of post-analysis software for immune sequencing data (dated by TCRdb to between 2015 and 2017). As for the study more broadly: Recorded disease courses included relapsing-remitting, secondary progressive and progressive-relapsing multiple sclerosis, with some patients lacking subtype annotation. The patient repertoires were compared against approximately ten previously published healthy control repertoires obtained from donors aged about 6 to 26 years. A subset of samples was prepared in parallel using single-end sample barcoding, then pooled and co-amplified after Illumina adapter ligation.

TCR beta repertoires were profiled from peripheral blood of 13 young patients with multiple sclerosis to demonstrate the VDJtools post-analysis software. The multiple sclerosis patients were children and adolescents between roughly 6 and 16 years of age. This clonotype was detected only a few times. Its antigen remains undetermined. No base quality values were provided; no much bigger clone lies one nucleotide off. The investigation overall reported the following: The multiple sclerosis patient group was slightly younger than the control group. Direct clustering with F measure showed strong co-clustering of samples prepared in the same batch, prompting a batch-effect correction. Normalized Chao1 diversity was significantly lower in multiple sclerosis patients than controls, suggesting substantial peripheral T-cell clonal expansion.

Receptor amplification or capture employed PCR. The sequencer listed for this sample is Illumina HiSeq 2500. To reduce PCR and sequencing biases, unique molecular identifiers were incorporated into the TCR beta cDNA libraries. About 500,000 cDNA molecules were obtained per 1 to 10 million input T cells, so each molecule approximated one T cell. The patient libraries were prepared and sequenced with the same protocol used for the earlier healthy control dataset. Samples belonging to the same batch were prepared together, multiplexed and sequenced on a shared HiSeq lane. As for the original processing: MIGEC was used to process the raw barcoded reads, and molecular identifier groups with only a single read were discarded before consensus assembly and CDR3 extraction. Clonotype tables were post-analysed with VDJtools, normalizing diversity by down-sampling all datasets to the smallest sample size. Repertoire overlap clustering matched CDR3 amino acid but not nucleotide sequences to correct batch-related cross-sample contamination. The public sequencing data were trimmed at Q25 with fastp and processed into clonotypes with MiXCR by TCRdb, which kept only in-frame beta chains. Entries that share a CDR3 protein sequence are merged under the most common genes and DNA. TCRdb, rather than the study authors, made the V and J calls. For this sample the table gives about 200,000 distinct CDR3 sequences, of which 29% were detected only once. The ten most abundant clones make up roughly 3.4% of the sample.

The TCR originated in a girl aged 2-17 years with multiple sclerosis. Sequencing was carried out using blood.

The nucleotide sequence is TGCGCCAGCAGCTTGAGTCTAGCGGGAGAGACCCAGTACTTC. Translated, this gives CASSLSLAGETQYF. The V gene is TRBV5-1 and the J gene is TRBJ2-5, with TRBD2 matching 8 junction bases. Spanning cysteine to phenylalanine, the CDR3 consists of 14 amino acids. Only CDR3 DNA remains: 42 bases, in frame from the first base. CDR1 and CDR2 are read off the germline V gene as SGHRS and YFSETQ. For this chain, trimming is 1 base at the V end and 4 bases at the J end, and the number of junction bases without a gene match is 3.